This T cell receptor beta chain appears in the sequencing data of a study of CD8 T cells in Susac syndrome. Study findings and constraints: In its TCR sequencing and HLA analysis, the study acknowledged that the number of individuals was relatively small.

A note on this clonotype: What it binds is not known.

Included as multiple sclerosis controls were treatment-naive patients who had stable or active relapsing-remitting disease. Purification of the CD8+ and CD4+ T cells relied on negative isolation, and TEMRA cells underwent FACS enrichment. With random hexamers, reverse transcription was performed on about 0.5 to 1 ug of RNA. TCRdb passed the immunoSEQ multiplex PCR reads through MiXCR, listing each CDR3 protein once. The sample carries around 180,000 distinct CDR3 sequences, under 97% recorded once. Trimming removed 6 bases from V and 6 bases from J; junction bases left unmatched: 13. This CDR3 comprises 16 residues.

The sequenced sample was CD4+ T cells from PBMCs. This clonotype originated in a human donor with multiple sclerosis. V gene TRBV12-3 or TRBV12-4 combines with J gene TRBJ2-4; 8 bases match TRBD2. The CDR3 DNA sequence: TGTGCCAGCAGACGGGTTCTAGCGGGTGGGGTAAACATTCAGTACTTC. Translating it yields CASRRVLAGGVNIQYF.